This T cell receptor (beta chain) was recorded in a study of beta chain features in type 1 diabetes. General study findings and limits: Type 1 diabetes patients had moderately but significantly shorter TCRB CDR3s in all four CD4+ subsets.

Germline assignment: CDR1 WSHSY and CDR2 SAAADI. Germline trimming cut 6 bases from V and 8 bases from J; bases unmatched to any gene: 12. This CDR3 contains 17 residues. The sequenced template was cDNA made from the entire isolated RNA. The data were produced by immunoSEQ multiplex PCR, yet TCRdb's version contains in-frame clones alone and is incomplete. The table includes about 23,000 clones, around 57% detected once. As for this clone: The antigen is not known.

The origin of this receptor is a man younger than 35 with type 1 diabetes. The chain combines TRBV10-2 with TRBJ2-2; 13 positions match TRBD2. The sequencing sample was made of stem cell memory CD4+ T cells from blood. The CDR3 loop reads CASSEGTSGIFLGELFF. The CDR3 bases are TGCGCCAGCAGCGAGGGGACTAGCGGGATATTTTTGGGGGAGCTGTTTTTT.